These T cell receptor beta chains were read from a single sample in a study of cytomegalovirus exposure and HLA in healthy donors. Sequencing was performed with immunoSEQ multiplex PCR; in TCRdb, only in-frame clones are kept and a portion is missing. The table records fewer than 150,000 clones, just over 15% of them present only once. Sequenced material: PBMCs. Receptors originate from a woman younger than 35 in good health and CMV-seronegative. CDR3s include the opening cysteine and the closing phenylalanine or tryptophan. D genes are given only for firm matches. Only some rows state a clone size, as once, few, many or a class for expanded clones.

d_call j_call clone_size v_call cdr3_nt cdr3_aa
TRBD1 TRBJ1-5 NA TRBV7-9 TGTGCCAGCAGCCAGGGGGTAGGAGGGCAGCCCCAGCATTTT CASSQGVGGQPQHF
TRBD1 TRBJ2-2 NA TRBV13 TGTGCCAGCAGCGACCAGCCGGGACAGGGGGCCGGGGGGGAGCTGTTTTTT CASSDQPGQGAGGELFF
NA TRBJ1-2 NA TRBV30 TGTGCCTGGAGTGATGGGAGCTATGGCTACACCTTC CAWSDGSYGYTF
TRBD2 TRBJ2-5 NA TRBV27 TGTGCCAGCAGCCCCTTACTAGCGGGAGTTGAGACCCAGTACTTC CASSPLLAGVETQYF
TRBD1 TRBJ2-7 few TRBV9 TGTGCCAGCAGACCCGGACAGGCCCTTTGGCAGTACTTC CASRPGQALWQYF
TRBD1 TRBJ1-2 once TRBV27 TGTGCCAGCAGTCCGGGACAGGGGGGTGGCTACACCTTC CASSPGQGGGYTF
TRBD1 TRBJ2-7 NA TRBV28 TGTGCCAGCAGTTGGGGACAGGGGCGGTCCTACGAGCAGTACTTC CASSWGQGRSYEQYF
TRBD2 TRBJ2-7 NA TRBV5-4 TGTGCCAGCAGCTTTGGGGCTAGCGGGGGCGCGGGATACGAGCAGTACTTC CASSFGASGGAGYEQYF
TRBD1 TRBJ1-2 few TRBV28 TGTGCCAGCAGTTTATCTTCTCGTGGTAGGGGGCGAGATGGCTACACCTTC CASSLSSRGRGRDGYTF
NA TRBJ2-2 NA TRBV28 TGTGCCAGCACCAGGAACACCGGGGAGCTGTTTTTT CASTRNTGELFF
NA TRBJ2-1 NA TRBV9 TGTGCCAGCAGCCCACGACAGTCCCTCTTCCTCTATGAGCAGTTCTTC CASSPRQSLFLYEQFF
NA TRBJ1-2 NA TRBV7-9 TGTGCCAGCAGCTTAGCGTTGAGGCGAGGCTACACCTTC CASSLALRRGYTF
TRBD1 TRBJ2-4 NA TRBV28 TGTGCCAGCAGTTCGCCGGGACAGGCACTCCCAAACATTCAGTACTTC CASSSPGQALPNIQYF
TRBD1 TRBJ2-1 NA TRBV2 TGTGCCAGCAGTAATACTCCGGGACAGTACAATGAGCAGTTCTTC CASSNTPGQYNEQFF
TRBD1 TRBJ2-5 NA TRBV7-2 TGTGCCAGCAGCTTAAGGGGGCTCGGGGAGACCCAGTACTTC CASSLRGLGETQYF
NA TRBJ2-3 few TRBV7-8 TGTGCCAGCAGCTCGTGGGGGCAGCCCACAGATACGCAGTATTTT CASSSWGQPTDTQYF
TRBD2 TRBJ2-2 NA TRBV4-3 TGCGCCAGCAGCCAAAAAGCGGGGGGCTTAACCGGGGAGCTGTTTTTT CASSQKAGGLTGELFF
TRBD1 TRBJ2-5 NA TRBV6-1 TGTGCCAGCAGTACAGGGGAGCAAGAGACCCAGTACTTC CASSTGEQETQYF
NA TRBJ1-1 NA TRBV29-1 TGCAGCGTTAGGAGAAACACTGAAGCTTTCTTT CSVRRNTEAFF
NA TRBJ2-3 NA TRBV28 TGTGCCAGCAGTAAACTAGATAGCCATACGCAGTATTTT CASSKLDSHTQYF
NA TRBJ1-2 NA TRBV6-1 TGTGCCACCCAAGGTGAGCTCCTAGATGGCTACACCTTC CATQGELLDGYTF
TRBD2 TRBJ2-2 once TRBV5-4 TGTGCCAGCAGCAACCGGGGGGACGGAGCCCATACCGGGGAGCTGTTTTTT CASSNRGDGAHTGELFF
TRBD2 TRBJ2-1 once TRBV5-4 TGTGCCAGCAGCCCCGGACTAGCGACAGGCCATGAGCAGTTCTTC CASSPGLATGHEQFF
NA TRBJ2-1 few TRBV28 TGTGCCAGCAGTTTACGAGTGGAGTACAATGAGCAGTTCTTC CASSLRVEYNEQFF
TRBD1 TRBJ1-6 NA TRBV30 TGTGCCTGGAGTGTACCGGGACAGAAAGATTCACCCCTCCACTTT CAWSVPGQKDSPLHF
NA TRBJ1-4 few TRBV28 TGTGCCAGCAGTTTACAGGGAATAAATGAAAAACTGTTTTTT CASSLQGINEKLFF
TRBD1 TRBJ2-1 NA TRBV10-2 TGCGCCAGCGCAGGGGGCTCCTACAATGAGCAGTTCTTC CASAGGSYNEQFF
NA TRBJ1-2 few TRBV7-9 TGTGCCAGCAGCTTAGGGGCCAGGGTTGCCGGGGGCTACACCTTC CASSLGARVAGGYTF
TRBD1 TRBJ1-2 few TRBV10-3 TGTGCCATTGGACAGGGAGGAGGCTACACCTTC CAIGQGGGYTF
TRBD1 TRBJ1-5 NA TRBV28 TGTGCCAGCAGTACCACCCGCAGGGGGGTTAGCAATCAGCCCCAGCATTTT CASSTTRRGVSNQPQHF
NA TRBJ1-3 NA TRBV6-5 TGTGCCAGCAGTTACTCCGGGGGGCTGGCAGGAAACACCATATATTTT CASSYSGGLAGNTIYF
NA TRBJ1-4 few TRBV30 TGTGCCTGGAGTCGTGACTTCACAACTAATGAAAAACTGTTTTTT CAWSRDFTTNEKLFF
NA TRBJ1-1 many TRBV5-1 TGCGCCAGCAGCTTGTTGCACCAGACTGAAGCTTTCTTT CASSLLHQTEAFF
NA TRBJ1-5 NA TRBV4-2 TGTGCCAGCAGCCAAGGGGACATGGACAATCAGCCCCAGCATTTT CASSQGDMDNQPQHF
NA TRBJ1-4 NA TRBV27 TGTGCCAGCAGTCCCCACAGTTCTACTAATGAAAAACTGTTTTTT CASSPHSSTNEKLFF
NA TRBJ1-1 NA TRBV5-1 TGCGCCAGCAGCGCATTAATCAGGGCCTCCGGGAACACTGAAGCTTTCTTT CASSALIRASGNTEAFF
TRBD2 TRBJ2-7 NA TRBV6-5 TGTGCCAGCAGTTCCCGGGGGGTTGAGCAGTACTTC CASSSRGVEQYF
NA TRBJ1-6 NA TRBV28 TGTGCCAGCAGTTTAATACCGGGCAGGGCCAATTCACCCCTCCACTTT CASSLIPGRANSPLHF
NA TRBJ1-1 NA TRBV19 TGTGCCAGTAGTCTCCGTATGAACACTGAAGCTTTCTTT CASSLRMNTEAFF